These 12 T cell receptor beta chains came from one sample sequenced in a study of shared clonotypes between healthy human individuals. Terminally differentiated effector memory CD45RA+ cells were excluded by CCR7 positive selection of CD45RO-negative cells. The repertoire was sequenced with immunoSEQ multiplex PCR; TCRdb's copy has only in-frame clones and lacks some. The data contain roughly 590,000 clones, around 95% of them singletons. What was sequenced was naive CD8+ T cells sorted from blood. The source of these receptors is a woman in her thirties in good health.

The chain's CDR3 is CASSFGTSGSFYYEQYF. The CDR3 DNA reads as TGTGCCAGCAGCTTCGGGACTAGCGGGAGCTTTTACTACGAGCAGTACTTC. V is TRBV7-9 and J is TRBJ2-7, with 14 bases that match TRBD2. Germline CDR1 reads SEHNR; CDR2 reads FQNEAQ (reference sequence). CDR3 size: 17 residues. With 3 bases clipped from V and 3 bases from J, the junction kept 7 bases outside the gene matches.

This chain uses TRBV27 with TRBJ2-1; 9 nucleotides agree with TRBD2. This CDR3 spans 15 amino acids. Germline V gives CDR1 MNHEY, CDR2 SMNVEV (reference sequence). V shed 3 bases, J shed 5 bases, and the junction held 5 bases outside the gene matches. The CDR3 spells CASSFASGINNEQFF. CDR3 bases: TGTGCCAGCAGTTTTGCTAGCGGGATTAACAATGAGCAGTTCTTC.

V usage is TRBV27 and J usage is TRBJ1-1; D gene unclear. Between the trimmed V and J ends, which lost 4 bases and 5 bases, there was a span of 14 bases. This CDR3 is 14 amino acids long. Per the germline V gene, CDR1 is MNHEY and CDR2 is SMNVEV (reference sequence). DNA of the CDR3: TGTGCCAGCAGTTCCGATACGTCTCTGACTGAAGCTTTCTTT. This translates into CASSSDTSLTEAFF.

V gene TRBV7-8 combines with J gene TRBJ2-7; the D gene could be TRBD1 or TRBD2 (5 bases each). V dropped 0 bases and J dropped 7 bases, with 16 bases sitting between them. Germline loops: CDR1 SGHVS, CDR2 FQNEAQ. The CDR3 loop spans 15 amino acids. The CDR3 sequence is CASSLAGTGWLEQYF. In DNA, the CDR3 is TGTGCCAGCAGCTTAGCGGGGACCGGATGGTTGGAGCAGTACTTC.

This chain links TRBV6-5 with TRBJ1-5; 10 bases match TRBD1. Germline V CDR1 and CDR2: MNHEY, SVGAGI. The V gene end was trimmed by 5 bases and the J gene end by 5 bases; junction bases not matched to a gene: 6. The CDR3 is made up of 15 amino acids. The CDR3 region is CASSLDRGYDQPQHF. CDR3 coding DNA: TGTGCCAGCAGTCTGGACAGGGGGTATGATCAGCCCCAGCATTTT.

The chain uses TRBV13 and TRBJ2-1; D uncertain. CDR3 length equals 13 residues. The germline gives CDR1 PRHDT, CDR2 FYEKMQ (reference sequence). The germline V and J ends were trimmed by 2 bases and 10 bases, with 12 bases remaining between them. The CDR3 is CASSLRLAYEQFF. For the CDR3, the DNA is TGTGCCAGCAGCTTACGACTGGCCTACGAGCAGTTCTTC.

The chain carries TRBV7-9 and TRBJ2-1, with a weak D call TRBD2 (5 bases). V lost 1 base and J lost 4, with 8 bases in between. Germline CDR1 and CDR2: SEHNR and FQNEAQ (reference sequence). This CDR3 is built from 14 residues. CDR3 DNA: TGTGCCAGCAGCTTAGAACTAGAGTACAATGAGCAGTTCTTC. Protein sequence: CASSLELEYNEQFF. Full variable domain (rest looked up from reference TRBV7-9 and TRBJ2-1): DTGVSQNPRHKITKRGQNVTFRCDPISEHNRLYWYRQTLGQGPEFLTYFQNEAQLEKSRLLSDRFSAERPKGSFSTLEIQRTEQGDSAMYLCASSLELEYNEQFFGPGTRLTVL.

The CDR3 protein is CASSLGGTGEQYF. The CDR3 DNA reads as TGTGCCAGCAGCTTAGGGGGGACAGGGGAGCAGTACTTC. The chain has TRBV13 and TRBJ2-7; TRBD1 agrees at 9 bases. Trimming removed 0 bases from V and 7 bases from J; junction bases left unmatched: 1. Germline assignment: CDR1 PRHDT and CDR2 FYEKMQ (reference sequence). This CDR3 spans 13 amino acids.

The chain recombines TRBV4-2 with TRBJ2-7; D is perhaps TRBD2 (5 bases). V dropped 4 bases and J dropped 4 bases, with 14 bases sitting between them. Germline V gene lookup returns CDR1 LGHNA and CDR2 YNFKEQ. The CDR3 runs to 14 residues. CDR3 residues: CASSRIGGGYEQYF. For the CDR3, the DNA is TGTGCCAGCAGCCGCATTGGCGGCGGGTACGAGCAGTACTTC.

Of note for this clone: Other DNA sequences of this sample code for an identical CDR3. This chain connects TRBV28 to TRBJ1-1; no firm D call. The CDR3 runs to 12 residues. Germline V lookup: CDR1 MDHEN, CDR2 SYDVKM. V lost 5 bases, J lost 5 bases, and 9 bases lay in between. The CDR3 DNA sequence: TGTGCCAGCAGTCCGGACGGTACTGAAGCTTTCTTT. Its translation: CASSPDGTEAFF.

This clone has only one observation. The gene calls are TRBV10-1 and TRBJ1-5; D is ambiguous. Trimming shortened V by 0 bases and J by 6 bases, and 18 bases separated the two germline ends. The CDR3 totals 17 residues. Germline V gene sequence: CDR1 WNHNN, CDR2 SYGVQD (reference sequence). The CDR3 coding sequence is TGCGCCAGCAGTGAGTCTCGGTCCCTAGGCAGAGGTCAGCCCCAGCATTTT. It yields the protein CASSESRSLGRGQPQHF.

This clone was seen just once. This chain connects TRBV28 to TRBJ2-5, with TRBD2 identical over 9 bases. The CDR3 spans 16 residues. Germline CDR1 MDHEN, CDR2 SYDVKM. Trimming removed 6 bases from V and 7 bases from J; junction bases left unmatched: 15. The CDR3 DNA follows: TGTGCCAGCAGAGCACGACTAGCGGACGTCTTCGTGACCCAGTACTTC. Its protein is CASRARLADVFVTQYF.